This T cell receptor (beta chain) originates from a study of OX40 agonist ivuxolimab in advanced cancers. Study context: Patients received the agonistic anti-OX40 (CD134) antibody ivuxolimab. Partial response was recorded in three patients: one hepatocellular carcinoma and two cutaneous melanoma cases. Regarding the study as a whole: Fewer expanded clones were found on average in CD4+ than in CD8+ T cells. Dose levels from 0.1 to 3.0 mg/kg saw CD4+ and CD8+ blood T cells expand clonally by week 6.

About this clone: Antigen: not known.

Trimming took 0 bases from V and 5 from J; bases not matched to a gene: 5. Germline V gene sequence: CDR1 MGHRA, CDR2 YSYEKL. The CDR3 is 16 residues long. Sequenced by immunoSEQ multiplex PCR; TCRdb stores in-frame clones only, minus some. The sample contains approximately 75,000 clones, 90% of which appear only once. V gene TRBV4-1 combines with J gene TRBJ2-5, with TRBD1 matching 11 bases. The receptor was isolated from an adult with an advanced solid tumor such as melanoma, head and neck, liver or kidney cancer. The starting material was CD4+ or CD8+ T cells sorted from blood, obtained in a trial of the OX40 agonist ivuxolimab. The CDR3 region is CASSQDGDRGSETQYF. The CDR3, as DNA: TGCGCCAGCAGCCAAGACGGGGACAGGGGGTCGGAGACCCAGTACTTC.